These 27 T cell receptor beta chains were all obtained from the same sample, sequenced in a study of cytomegalovirus exposure and HLA in healthy donors. The PCR contained 60 Vbeta and 13 Jbeta primers. Clones were read by immunoSEQ multiplex PCR, and TCRdb kept only the in-frame ones, dropping some. The data show 150,000 or so clones, approximately 84% seen once. Sequenced: PBMCs. The receptors come from a woman aged 50 to 60 in good health and CMV-seropositive.

In its sample, this clone was seen a few times. The chain links TRBV30 to TRBJ1-2; the match to TRBD1 covers 7 bases. This CDR3 has 18 amino acids. V was pared by 0 bases and J by 2 bases, with 15 bases of the junction left unmatched. The germline CDR1 and CDR2 sequences are GTSNPN and SVGIG (reference sequence). This CDR3 reads CAWSVLGWAGGDNYGYTF. CDR3 DNA: TGTGCCTGGAGTGTACTTGGATGGGCAGGGGGAGACAACTATGGCTACACCTTC.

The J gene is TRBJ1-2, the V gene TRBV2; possible D gene TRBD1, 6 bases. The CDR3 has 13 residues. CDR1 is SNHLY and CDR2 is FYNNEI in the germline V gene. Trimming cost V 6 bases and J 10 bases, with 18 bases left between them. CDR3 DNA: TGTGCCAGCAGCCCTTTTTGGGGGCGCTTCTACACCTTC. Its protein product is CASSPFWGRFYTF.

This clone was seen more than once but under ten times. The chain has TRBV25-1 and TRBJ2-5; no clear D gene. Germline V gene lookup returns CDR1 MGHDK and CDR2 SYGVNS. CDR3 size: 15 residues. Trimming cost V 0 bases and J 1 base, with 9 bases left between them. The CDR3 DNA is TGTGCCAGCAGTGAATATGGGCAGAGCCAAGAGACCCAGTACTTC. It translates to CASSEYGQSQETQYF.

The chain combines TRBV19 with TRBJ2-3, with 7 bases aligning to TRBD1. Germline lookup yields CDR1 LNHDA and CDR2 SQIVND (reference sequence). The CDR3 runs to 16 residues. The V and J ends lost 3 bases and 3 bases, in that order; junction bases with no gene match: 9. Here the CDR3 reads CASSIDRDGATDTQYF. The CDR3 nucleotides read TGTGCCAGTAGTATTGACAGGGATGGAGCGACAGATACGCAGTATTTT.

This clone was observed once. The chain couples TRBV7-3 to TRBJ2-7, with D tentatively TRBD2 (6 bases). V lost 5 bases to trimming and J lost 6 bases, with 11 bases between them. CDR3 size: 12 residues. The germline CDR1 and CDR2 sequences are SGHTA and FQGTGA. Here the CDR3 reads CASSVQGGEQYF. As DNA, the CDR3 is TGTGCCAGCAGCGTCCAGGGAGGCGAGCAGTACTTC.

This chain connects TRBV19 to TRBJ2-7; TRBD1 agrees at 10 bases. CDR3 length: 15 amino acids. The V and J ends lost 5 bases and 6 bases, in that order; junction bases with no gene match: 10. Germline CDR1 LNHDA, CDR2 SQIVND (reference sequence). In nucleotides, the CDR3 is TGTGCCAGTAGTTCCCGGACAGGGGGGTTCGGCGAGCAGTACTTC. This codes for CASSSRTGGFGEQYF. Filled out from reference TRBV19 and TRBJ2-7, the complete variable domain reads DGGITQSPKYLFRKEGQNVTLSCEQNLNHDAMYWYRQDPGQGLRLIYYSQIVNDFQKGDIAEGYSVSREKKESFPLTVTSAQKNPTAFYLCASSSRTGGFGEQYFGPGTRLTVT.

This clone has a handful of counts. This chain connects TRBV9 to TRBJ2-7; D gene unclear. CDR1 and CDR2 (germline): SGDLS, YYNGEE. The CDR3 contains 13 residues. Trimming left V 0 bases short and J 1 base short, with 5 bases between. CDR3: CASSVDSSYEQYF. The DNA for the CDR3 is TGTGCCAGCAGCGTAGACAGTTCCTACGAGCAGTACTTC. The variable domain in full, completed from reference TRBV9 and TRBJ2-7, reads DSGVTQTPKHLITATGQRVTLRCSPRSGDLSVYWYQQSLDQGLQFLIQYYNGEERAKGNILERFSAQQFPDLHSELNLSSLELGDSALYFCASSVDSSYEQYFGPGTRLTVT.

V is TRBV28 and J is TRBJ1-4; no definite D call. Germline loops: CDR1 MDHEN, CDR2 SYDVKM. With 7 bases removed from V and 6 bases from J, the gap between germline ends came to 15 bases. The CDR3 has 14 amino acids. The CDR3 is CASTPGRAYEKLFF. The DNA of the CDR3 is TGTGCCAGCACCCCCGGGAGGGCGTATGAAAAACTGTTTTTT.

This clone showed up just once. This sequence joins TRBV18 and TRBJ2-5; 8 nucleotides match TRBD2. Trimming took 6 bases from V and 2 from J; bases not matched to a gene: 2. The V gene's germline CDR1 is KGHSH and CDR2 LQKENI. The CDR3 is made up of 13 amino acids. CDR3 protein: CASSRGGQETQYF. The CDR3 bases are TGTGCCAGCTCCCGGGGGGGGCAAGAGACCCAGTACTTC.

The chain is built from TRBV25-1 and TRBJ1-1, with unresolved D. CDR3 length: 14 amino acids. V dropped 6 bases and J dropped 7 bases, with 18 bases sitting between them. CDR1 and CDR2 (germline): MGHDK, SYGVNS. CDR3 nucleotide sequence: TGTGCCAGCAGGGATGGGAGGGCGGCGGGTGAAGCTTTCTTT. This sequence encodes CASRDGRAAGEAFF.

This clone appeared a single time. The rearrangement joins TRBV11-2 to TRBJ2-2; D may be TRBD2 (5 bases). V lost 1 base to trimming and J lost 1 base, with 10 bases between them. The CDR3 loop spans 16 amino acids. The germline V gene has CDR1 SGHAT and CDR2 FQNNGV. CDR3 sequence: CASSLVAGRNTGELFF. CDR3 bases: TGTGCCAGCAGCTTAGTGGCGGGCCGGAACACCGGGGAGCTGTTTTTT.

The V call is TRBV7-3, the J call TRBJ2-2, with TRBD2 matching over 14 bases. Germline CDR1 reads SGHTA; CDR2 reads FQGTGA. V was pared by 0 bases and J by 5 bases, with 2 bases of the junction left unmatched. The CDR3 sequence is 17 residues long. The CDR3 region has the DNA TGTGCCAGCAGCTTAACGGGACTAGCGGGAGCAACCGGGGAGCTGTTTTTT. It specifies CASSLTGLAGATGELFF.

The rearrangement joins TRBV7-2 to TRBJ2-7; TRBD1 matches 7 bases. The V segment lost 5 bases and the J segment 3 bases; nucleotides outside the gene matches: 10. Germline V gives CDR1 SGHTA, CDR2 FQGNSA. This CDR3 is built from 15 residues. DNA of the CDR3: TGTGCCAGCAGCCCATCCGGGACAGCTATCTACGAGCAGTACTTC. Translation gives CASSPSGTAIYEQYF.

V and J are TRBV21-1 and TRBJ2-6; the listed D gene, TRBD1, was not tested against the DNA. TRBV21-1 is a pseudogene segment. This CDR3 is 16 amino acids long. This CDR3 is CASSKKRGPGANVLTF. CDR3 coding DNA: TGTGCCAGCAGCAAGAAAAGGGGGCCTGGGGCCAACGTCCTGACTTTC.

The CDR3 DNA sequence: TGTGCCAGTAGCGGTGGGCAGCACACTTTCTATGGCTACACCTTC. As protein: CASSGGQHTFYGYTF. The chain couples TRBV19 to TRBJ1-2; no clear D gene. Trimming left V 6 bases short and J 4 bases short, with 18 bases between. Per the germline V gene, CDR1 is LNHDA and CDR2 is SQIVND (reference sequence). This CDR3 spans 15 amino acids. Variable domain in full (rest from reference TRBV19 and TRBJ1-2): DGGITQSPKYLFRKEGQNVTLSCEQNLNHDAMYWYRQDPGQGLRLIYYSQIVNDFQKGDIAEGYSVSREKKESFPLTVTSAQKNPTAFYLCASSGGQHTFYGYTFGSGTRLTVV.

The J gene is TRBJ2-2, the V gene TRBV28, with D hard to call. Germline lookup yields CDR1 MDHEN and CDR2 SYDVKM. The CDR3 runs 14 residues. Trimming stripped 5 bases from V and 5 bases from J, with 12 bases between. The CDR3 bases are TGTGCCAGCAGTCCCGGAGCTAGGACCGGGGAGCTGTTTTTT. Encoded protein: CASSPGARTGELFF.

The genes are TRBV5-1 and TRBJ2-1; possible D gene TRBD2, 6 bases. The CDR3 extends over 17 amino acids. The V gene's germline CDR1 is SGHRS and CDR2 YFSETQ. With 1 base removed from V and 6 bases from J, the gap between germline ends came to 20 bases. The CDR3 DNA reads as TGCGCCAGCAGCTTGACCGGCGGGACCCAAAAATCCAATGAGCAGTTCTTC. This encodes CASSLTGGTQKSNEQFF. The variable domain in full, completed from reference TRBV5-1 and TRBJ2-1, reads KAGVTQTPRYLIKTRGQQVTLSCSPISGHRSVSWYQQTPGQGLQFLFEYFSETQRNKGNFPGRFSGRQFSNSRSEMNVSTLELGDSALYLCASSLTGGTQKSNEQFFGPGTRLTVL.

The chain couples TRBV9 to TRBJ2-5; perhaps TRBD2 as D (5 bases). Trimming took off 0 bases at V and 9 bases at J, with 12 bases between the two ends. The CDR3 extends over 13 amino acids. Germline V gene data show CDR1 as SGDLS and CDR2 as YYNGEE. The CDR3 protein is CASSVAEDLSQYF. The CDR3 region has the DNA TGTGCCAGCAGCGTAGCGGAGGACTTGTCCCAGTACTTC.

The chain combines TRBV6-5 with TRBJ2-5; 9 bases agree with TRBD2. The J segment lost 5 bases and the V segment lost 8 bases, leaving 12 bases of the junction unmatched. CDR3 length: 15 residues. CDR1 and CDR2 (germline): MNHEY, SVGAGI. The CDR3 spells CASGLSGRGVETQYF. In DNA form, the CDR3 reads TGTGCCAGCGGACTTAGCGGGAGAGGTGTGGAGACCCAGTACTTC.

The V and J genes are TRBV9 and TRBJ1-2; D is unresolved. Germline assignment: CDR1 SGDLS and CDR2 YYNGEE. This CDR3 has 14 amino acids. V lost 4 bases and J 5 bases, leaving 15 bases between the germline ends. CDR3 DNA: TGTGCCAGCAGCCCCGCAAACAGCCGGTATGGCTACACCTTC. It yields the protein CASSPANSRYGYTF.

This clone appeared once. This chain joins TRBV7-6 and TRBJ2-5, with D perhaps TRBD1 (5 bases). V was clipped by 0 bases and J by 9 bases, with 23 bases between them. CDR1 is SGHVS, CDR2 FNYEAQ, per germline. The CDR3 has 17 amino acids. CDR3 bases: TGTGCCAGCAGCTTAGCCTCCGCCTACAACCCAGGGTCGCCCCAGTACTTC. It yields the protein CASSLASAYNPGSPQYF.

The rearrangement uses TRBV5-6 and TRBJ2-3; 7 bases align to TRBD1. Germline lookup yields CDR1 SGHDT and CDR2 YYEEEE. The CDR3 runs 15 residues. V gave up 4 bases and J gave up 4 bases; unmatched junction bases: 9. The CDR3 DNA reads TGTGCCAGCAGCCCAACCGGACAGGTTTCAGATACGCAGTATTTT. It codes for CASSPTGQVSDTQYF.

With respect to this clone: A much larger clone lies a single base off, so this may be a read error. The sample holds other DNA sequences that translate to the same CDR3. J is TRBJ1-1 and V is TRBV4-3; D call uncertain. Germline CDR1 is LGHNA and CDR2 is YSLEER. This CDR3 contains 13 residues. The V end lost 0 bases, the J end lost 1 base, and 3 bases lay between the germline ends. The CDR3 DNA is TGCGCCAGCAGCCAAGATAGGAACACTGAAGCTTTCTTT. As protein: CASSQDRNTEAFF.

The count of this clone is one. The CDR3: CASSTDREAETEAFF. The CDR3 nucleotides read TGTGCCAGCAGCACCGACAGGGAGGCGGAAACTGAAGCTTTCTTT. V and J are TRBV28 and TRBJ1-1, with TRBD1 identical over 7 bases. The CDR3 spans 15 residues. The germline V gene has CDR1 MDHEN and CDR2 SYDVKM. V shed 6 bases and J 5 bases; nucleotides not matched to a gene: 12.

The chain is built from TRBV14 and TRBJ2-5, with TRBD2 matching over 7 bases. Germline V lookup: CDR1 SGHDN, CDR2 FVKESK. V dropped 5 bases and J dropped 7; count of bases not matched to a gene: 13. The CDR3 length is 15 residues. CDR3 amino acids: CASSSAGTQHGTQYF. The CDR3 DNA reads as TGTGCCAGCAGCTCAGCGGGGACCCAACACGGGACCCAGTACTTC.

J is TRBJ2-1 and V is TRBV10-3; 8 bases agree with TRBD2. The V segment lost 7 bases and the J segment 9 bases; nucleotides outside the gene matches: 5. From germline, CDR1 is ENHRY and CDR2 SYGVKD. CDR3 length: 12 residues. The CDR3 nucleotides read TGTGCCATCACGGGGGGGGTCGGTGAGCAGTTCTTC. Protein: CAITGGVGEQFF.

The chain links TRBV13 to TRBJ1-1; TRBD1 agrees at 7 bases. Looked up from germline, CDR1 is PRHDT and CDR2 is FYEKMQ (reference sequence). This CDR3 is 16 amino acids long. The ends lost 1 base at V and 1 base at J; junction bases unmatched: 6. The CDR3 sequence: CASSLALQGRNTEAFF. Written as DNA, the CDR3 is TGTGCCAGCAGCTTAGCCCTACAGGGGCGGAACACTGAAGCTTTCTTT.